The sequence of this T cell receptor beta chain was determined in a study of blood T cell repertoires in COVID-19. Overall study context: COVID-19 samples collected from the United States, Italy and Spain covered acute and convalescent phases.

The length of the CDR3 is 15 residues. Germline CDR1 SGHNT, CDR2 YYREEE (reference sequence). The V and J ends lost 5 bases and 4 bases, in that order; junction bases with no gene match: 10. Sequencing used immunoSEQ multiplex PCR; TCRdb keeps in-frame clones, though not all of them. There are 20,000 to 25,000 clones in the sample; 65% to 85% occur only once, and 22% lies in the top ten. The receptor comes from a man older than 75 with active or convalescent COVID-19. The rearrangement uses TRBV5-4 and TRBJ1-1; 8 bases agree with TRBD1. Source material: peripheral blood. In nucleotides, the CDR3 is TGTGCCAGCAGTCCGGACAGGGCATTAATCACTGAAGCTTTCTTT. Residues: CASSPDRALITEAFF.